The clone carrying this T cell receptor beta chain was seen a handful of times. These data come from a study of spatial heterogeneity in lung cancer. About the study: The study sequenced follow-up PBMC samples when they were available, at a median of around 2 years after resection.

The time point denotes: blood at routine non-recurrence follow-up after resection. In each case, whole RNA from tumor, nontumor lung or frozen PBMC was sequenced unsorted. TCR cDNA molecules each had a unique molecular identifier. TCRdb analysed the 5' RACE reads with MiXCR anew, one entry per CDR3 protein. The sample holds roughly 120,000 distinct CDR3 sequences; roughly an eighth are singletons and the top ten take around 16%. The origin of this receptor is a male donor with early-stage non-small cell lung cancer. The sequencing here drew on PBMCs, taken at follow-up.

In nucleotides, the CDR3 is TGCAGTGCTTCGACGCTGCGTAACTACGAGCAGTACTTC. Translated: CSASTLRNYEQYF. The rearrangement links TRBV20-1 to TRBJ2-7; D unresolved. Germline loops: CDR1 DFQATT, CDR2 SNEGSKA (reference sequence). The CDR3 length is 13 residues. The V gene lost 5 bases and the J gene lost 3 bases, with 14 bases spanning the gap.